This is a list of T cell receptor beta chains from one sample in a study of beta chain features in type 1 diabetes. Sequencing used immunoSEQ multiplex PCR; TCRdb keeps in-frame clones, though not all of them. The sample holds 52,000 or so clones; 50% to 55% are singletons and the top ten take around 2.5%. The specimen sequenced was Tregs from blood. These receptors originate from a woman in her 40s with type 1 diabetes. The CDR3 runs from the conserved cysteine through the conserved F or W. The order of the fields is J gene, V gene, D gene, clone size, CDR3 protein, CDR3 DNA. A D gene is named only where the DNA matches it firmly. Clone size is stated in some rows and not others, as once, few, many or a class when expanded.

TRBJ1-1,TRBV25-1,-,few,CASRRGRVGTEAFF,TGTGCCAGCAGAAGGGGCAGAGTCGGGACTGAAGCTTTCTTT
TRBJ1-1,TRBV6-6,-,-,CASSRTDTEAFF,TGTGCCAGCAGTCGGACAGACACTGAAGCTTTCTTT
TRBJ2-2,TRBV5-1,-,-,CASSFVQGSTGELFF,TGCGCCAGCAGCTTCGTACAGGGTAGCACCGGGGAGCTGTTTTTT
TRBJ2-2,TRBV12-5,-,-,CASKGVTNTGLFF,TGTGCTTCCAAGGGGGTCACGAACACAGGGCTGTTTTTT
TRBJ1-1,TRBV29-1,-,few,CSVEERQGNTEAFF,TGCAGCGTTGAAGAACGGCAGGGGAACACTGAAGCTTTCTTT
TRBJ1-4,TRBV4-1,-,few,CASSQDGQRGEKLFF,TGCGCCAGCAGCCAAGATGGCCAAAGAGGAGAAAAACTGTTTTTT
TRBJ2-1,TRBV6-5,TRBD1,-,CASRIGTASNEQFF,TGTGCCAGCAGGATCGGGACAGCATCCAATGAGCAGTTCTTC
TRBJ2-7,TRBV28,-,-,CASMAGASAYEQYF,TGTGCCAGCATGGCGGGGGCGAGTGCCTACGAGCAGTACTTC
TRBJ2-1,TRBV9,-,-,CASSPRTDSYNEQFF,TGTGCCAGCAGCCCGCGGACTGATTCCTACAATGAGCAGTTCTTC
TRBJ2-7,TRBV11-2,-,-,CASSASEPQYF,TGTGCCAGCAGCGCAAGTGAGCCGCAGTACTTC
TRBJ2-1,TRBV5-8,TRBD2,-,CASSLRRGGSYNEQFF,TGTGCCAGCAGCTTGCGGCGCGGGGGTTCCTACAATGAGCAGTTCTTC
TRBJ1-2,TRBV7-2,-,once,CASSLGPEGYGYTF,TGTGCCAGCAGCTTAGGACCCGAGGGCTATGGCTACACCTTC
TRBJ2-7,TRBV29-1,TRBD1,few,CSVVLRDRVYEQYF,TGCAGCGTTGTACTCCGGGACAGGGTGTACGAGCAGTACTTC
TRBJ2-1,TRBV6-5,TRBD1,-,CASSYGWDSSYNEQFF,TGTGCCAGCAGTTACGGCTGGGACAGCTCCTACAATGAGCAGTTCTTC
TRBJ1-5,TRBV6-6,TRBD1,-,CASSQPTGEEQPQHF,TGTGCCAGCAGCCAGCCGACAGGGGAAGAGCAGCCCCAGCATTTT
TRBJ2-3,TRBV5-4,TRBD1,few,CASSLGGTGPDTQYF,TGTGCCAGCAGCCTCGGGGGGACAGGGCCAGATACGCAGTATTTT
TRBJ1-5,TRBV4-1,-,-,CASSQEGGFQPQHF,TGCGCCAGCAGCCAAGAGGGAGGGTTTCAGCCCCAGCATTTT
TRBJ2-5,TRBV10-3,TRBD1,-,CAISGGQAGETQYF,TGTGCCATCAGTGGAGGACAGGCTGGCGAGACCCAGTACTTC
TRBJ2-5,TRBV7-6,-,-,CASSFRAQETQYF,TGTGCTAGCAGCTTCAGGGCTCAGGAGACCCAGTACTTC
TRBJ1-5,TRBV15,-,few,CATSRDSPPQPQHF,TGTGCCACCAGCAGGGACAGTCCCCCTCAGCCCCAGCATTTT
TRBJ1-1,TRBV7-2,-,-,CASSRPTNTEAFF,TGTGCCAGCAGCCGCCCTACGAACACTGAAGCTTTCTTT
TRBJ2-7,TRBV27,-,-,CASSPRVVGTTGNRYEQYF,TGTGCCAGCAGTCCACGCGTGGTCGGAACGACGGGGAACCGCTACGAGCAGTACTTC
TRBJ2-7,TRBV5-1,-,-,CASSLGVGSLEQYF,TGCGCCAGCAGCTTGGGAGTAGGGAGTCTCGAGCAGTACTTC
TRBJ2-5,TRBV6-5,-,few,CASSSSGHNRETQYF,TGTGCCAGCAGTTCCTCGGGACATAACCGAGAGACCCAGTACTTC
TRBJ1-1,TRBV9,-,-,CASSPLAAGGDTEAFF,TGTGCCAGCAGCCCCCTAGCAGCGGGGGGTGATACTGAAGCTTTCTTT
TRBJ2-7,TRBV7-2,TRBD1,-,CASSRTGISDEQYF,TGTGCCAGCAGCCGGACAGGGATTAGCGACGAGCAGTACTTC
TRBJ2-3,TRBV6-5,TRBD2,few,CASGAGGRADTQYF,TGTGCCAGCGGAGCGGGGGGGCGGGCAGATACGCAGTATTTT
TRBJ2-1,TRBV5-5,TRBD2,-,CASSNPGLVWNEQFF,TGTGCCAGCAGCAACCCGGGACTAGTATGGAATGAGCAGTTCTTC
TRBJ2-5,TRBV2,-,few,CASAMLTETQYF,TGTGCCAGCGCGATGCTAACTGAGACCCAGTACTTC
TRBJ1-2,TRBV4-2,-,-,CASSQDLGFGYGYTF,TGTGCCAGCAGCCAAGATCTAGGATTCGGCTATGGCTACACCTTC
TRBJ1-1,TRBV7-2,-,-,CASSHSRGTEAFF,TGTGCCAGCAGCCACTCGCGAGGAACTGAAGCTTTCTTT
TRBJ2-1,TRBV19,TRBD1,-,CASRGDTGGDYNEQFF,TGTGCCAGTAGGGGGGATACAGGGGGCGACTACAATGAGCAGTTCTTC
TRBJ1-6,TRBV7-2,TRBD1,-,CASSLTGTGNSPLHF,TGTGCCAGCAGTCTTACCGGGACAGGGAATTCACCCCTCCACTTT
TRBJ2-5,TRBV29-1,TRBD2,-,CSLGTTQETQYF,TGCAGCTTAGGGACTACTCAAGAGACCCAGTACTTC
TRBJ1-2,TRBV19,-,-,CASSISLQEGDYGYTF,TGTGCCAGTAGTATATCCCTACAGGAGGGTGACTATGGCTACACCTTC
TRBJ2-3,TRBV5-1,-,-,CASSRTVLRTDTQYF,TGCGCCAGCAGCCGGACAGTCCTCCGAACAGATACGCAGTATTTT
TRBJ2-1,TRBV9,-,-,CASSVESGSSGNEQFF,TGTGCCAGCAGCGTAGAATCTGGGTCCTCAGGCAATGAGCAGTTCTTC
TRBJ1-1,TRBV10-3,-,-,CAISEGLGQAFF,TGTGCCATCAGTGAAGGGTTGGGGCAAGCTTTCTTT
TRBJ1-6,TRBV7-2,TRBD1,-,CASSLVGTGSSPLHF,TGTGCCAGCAGCTTAGTAGGGACAGGGTCTTCACCCCTCCACTTT
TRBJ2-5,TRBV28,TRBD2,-,CASSFGLAGGEETQYF,TGTGCCAGCAGTTTTGGACTAGCGGGAGGGGAAGAGACCCAGTACTTC
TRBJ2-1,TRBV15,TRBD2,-,CATSRDIWASGGYEQFF,TGTGCCACCAGCAGAGACATTTGGGCTAGCGGGGGGTATGAGCAGTTCTTC
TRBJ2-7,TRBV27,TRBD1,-,CASSSFPRQGMHEQYF,TGTGCCAGCAGTTCCTTCCCCCGACAGGGGATGCACGAGCAGTACTTC
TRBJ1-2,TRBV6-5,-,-,CASSWDWGRGYTF,TGTGCCAGCAGTTGGGACTGGGGAAGGGGCTACACCTTC
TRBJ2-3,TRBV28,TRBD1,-,CASSMTGSTDTQYF,TGTGCCAGCAGTATGACAGGGAGCACAGATACGCAGTATTTT
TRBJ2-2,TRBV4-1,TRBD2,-,CASSHGRGAKNTGELFF,TGCGCCAGCAGCCACGGGAGGGGGGCCAAGAACACCGGGGAGCTGTTTTTT
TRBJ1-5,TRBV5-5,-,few,CASSLGLQGNQPQHF,TGTGCCAGCAGCTTGGGCTTACAGGGCAATCAGCCCCAGCATTTT